The entry below gives a single TCR beta chain sequence along with its context. As yet, its antigen is unknown. This record comes from a study of neoadjuvant anti-PD-1 for oral cavity cancer. Findings and limits, study-wide: Pretreatment Treg/Th17 ratio correlated inversely with post-treatment tumor clonality.

TCRdb's copy holds only in-frame clones and misses some; the assay was immunoSEQ multiplex PCR. In the table there are about 12,000 clones, about 76% of which are singletons. Noted time point: after neoadjuvant nivolumab, at surgical resection. Germline assignment: CDR1 LNHDA and CDR2 SQIVND (reference sequence). The CDR3 runs to 14 residues. Trimming left V 9 bases short and J 0 bases short, with 14 bases between. The sequence derives from a person aged 35-79 years with oral cavity squamous cell carcinoma. This chain links TRBV19 with TRBJ1-2; D possibly corresponds to TRBD1 (5 bases). The source material was PBMCs, sampled after nivolumab (anti-PD-1) treatment. CDR3 nucleotide sequence: TGTGCCAGAATTGCCCGGGGGGCTAACTATGGCTACACCTTC. Encoded protein: CARIARGANYGYTF. The full variable domain, completed using reference TRBV19 and TRBJ1-2, is DGGITQSPKYLFRKEGQNVTLSCEQNLNHDAMYWYRQDPGQGLRLIYYSQIVNDFQKGDIAEGYSVSREKKESFPLTVTSAQKNPTAFYLCARIARGANYGYTFGSGTRLTVV.